What follows is one TCR beta chain and its context. This CDR3 has 16 residues. Trimming pared 4 bases from V and 6 bases from J, leaving 16 bases between. Per the germline V gene, CDR1 is SGHAT and CDR2 is FQDESV (reference sequence). In the authors' methods: Amplification of reference gene primers was used by the study to estimate nucleated cell counts. Using immunoSEQ multiplex PCR, the repertoire was profiled, and TCRdb retains in-frame clones only, with some absent. That table supplies the V and J calls and clone size; D and trimming were determined from the DNA. The data contain some 200,000 clones, around nine tenths of them singletons. This record comes from a study of blood T cell repertoires in COVID-19. At the level of the study: The study drew acute and convalescent COVID-19 samples from the United States, Italy and Spain. PBMCs, B-cell-depleted T cells, or T cells were the source of the cDNA or gDNA that made up the material.

Followed over time, Seattle patients had been enrolled while infection was active. Sequenced: peripheral blood. This receptor was taken from a woman in her 70s with COVID-19, enrolled during active disease. The chain joins TRBV11-1 to TRBJ1-6; D is possibly TRBD1 (5 bases). CDR3 DNA: TGTGCCAGCAGCTCGGGACTCTACAAGCGTAATTCACCCCTCCACTTT. Translating gives CASSSGLYKRNSPLHF. Using reference TRBV11-1 and TRBJ1-6 for the parts outside the CDR3, the full variable domain is EAEVAQSPRYKITEKSQAVAFWCDPISGHATLYWYRQILGQGPELLVQFQDESVVDDSQLPKDRFSAERLKGVDSTLKIQPAELGDSAMYLCASSSGLYKRNSPLHFGNGTRLTVT.